The 23 T cell receptor beta chains below come from one sample, sequenced in a study of cytomegalovirus exposure and HLA in healthy donors. This PCR relied on a set of 60 Vbeta primers and 13 Jbeta primers. Profiling relied on immunoSEQ multiplex PCR, and the TCRdb table lists in-frame clones only, not all of them. The data show some 130,000 clones, over 80% seen once. Sequenced: PBMCs. These receptors were taken from a man between 40 and 49 years old in good health and CMV-seronegative.

The genes are TRBV9 and TRBJ1-1; TRBD1 matches 8 bases. CDR3 length equals 14 residues. From germline, CDR1 is SGDLS and CDR2 YYNGEE. With V trimmed by 2 bases and J by 0 bases, 0 bases remained unmatched. The DNA for the CDR3 is TGTGCCAGCAGCGTGGGACAGGTGAACACTGAAGCTTTCTTT. It encodes CASSVGQVNTEAFF.

The chain combines TRBV6-1 with TRBJ2-7; the D gene is possibly TRBD1 (6 bases). The CDR3 contains 15 residues. V lost 7 bases, J lost 4 bases, and 20 bases lay in between. Germline CDR1 is MNHNS and CDR2 is SASEGT. CDR3 nucleotides: TGTGCCAGCACCCCCAGGGGCAGGGGTGGTTACGAGCAGTACTTC. Amino acid sequence: CASTPRGRGGYEQYF.

The V and J genes are TRBV7-8 and TRBJ2-7; TRBD1 matches at 8 bases. The V gene's germline CDR1 is SGHVS and CDR2 FQNEAQ. J lost 7 bases, V lost 2 bases, and 10 bases had no gene match. This CDR3 has 15 amino acids. CDR3 sequence reads: CASSLRQGQGIEQYF. The CDR3 DNA is TGTGCCAGCAGCTTAAGACAGGGGCAAGGAATTGAGCAGTACTTC.

This clone was seen only once. The junction does not match germline at one end; this may be a read error. The genes are TRBV7-9 and TRBJ1-1; unclear D gene. This CDR3 comprises 17 residues. Germline CDR1 reads SEHNR; CDR2 reads FQNEAQ (reference sequence). CDR3 DNA sequence: TGTTCCAGCAGCCCCAGAGACTCCTCTACACCGAACACTGAAGCTTTCTTT. Amino acid sequence: CSSSPRDSSTPNTEAFF.

The chain couples TRBV2 to TRBJ2-7, with 7 bases lining up with TRBD1. V was pared by 6 bases and J by 3 bases, with 8 bases of the junction left unmatched. CDR1 and CDR2 from the germline V gene are SNHLY and FYNNEI. The CDR3 has 14 residues. CDR3 coding DNA: TGTGCCAGCAGGGGGGTCGACAGGGACTACGAGCAGTACTTC. As protein: CASRGVDRDYEQYF. Using reference TRBV2 and TRBJ2-7 for the parts outside the CDR3, the full variable domain is EPEVTQTPSHQVTQMGQEVILRCVPISNHLYFYWYRQILGQKVEFLVSFYNNEISEKSEIFDDQFSVERPDGSNFTLKIRSTKLEDSAMYFCASRGVDRDYEQYFGPGTRLTVT.

This clone was recorded once. The chain couples TRBV6-1 to TRBJ1-3, with D uncertain. Per germline, CDR1 MNHNS and CDR2 SASEGT. The CDR3 loop spans 15 amino acids. Trimming took off 3 bases at V and 4 bases at J, with 13 bases between the two ends. CDR3: CASSDLPTGGNTIYF. CDR3 in DNA: TGTGCCAGCAGTGATTTGCCGACGGGGGGAAACACCATATATTTT.

V is TRBV7-2 and J is TRBJ2-5; 8 bases line up with TRBD1. CDR1 and CDR2 from the germline V gene are SGHTA and FQGNSA. V lost 0 bases and J lost 1; bases outside the gene matches: 10. The CDR3 loop spans 18 amino acids. Here the CDR3 reads CASSLAAGGPPFQETQYF. The CDR3, as DNA: TGTGCCAGCAGCTTAGCGGCAGGGGGCCCACCTTTCCAAGAGACCCAGTACTTC.

The CDR3, as DNA: TGTGCCAGCAGCCAAGGACAGGGTCGGGAGAATGAAAAACTGTTTTTT. Translation gives CASSQGQGRENEKLFF. The gene calls are TRBV7-9 and TRBJ1-4; 8 bases fit TRBD1. Losses at the gene ends were 5 bases for V and 5 bases for J; bases not matched to a gene: 10. Germline CDR1 SEHNR, CDR2 FQNEAQ (reference sequence). The CDR3 spans 16 residues.

The chain is built from TRBV2 and TRBJ1-2, with TRBD1 matching 7 bases. The V and J ends lost 5 bases and 2 bases, in that order; junction bases with no gene match: 2. CDR1 and CDR2 (germline): SNHLY, FYNNEI. The length of the CDR3 is 13 residues. Here the CDR3 reads CASSRQGNYGYTF. The CDR3 DNA reads as TGTGCCAGCAGTAGACAGGGAAACTATGGCTACACCTTC.

This chain joins TRBV4-1 and TRBJ2-3, with TRBD2 matching 7 bases. Trimming cost V 4 bases and J 2 bases; bases outside gene matches: 6. CDR1 and CDR2 from the germline V gene are MGHRA and YSYEKL. The CDR3 consists of 15 residues. The CDR3 bases are TGCGCCAGCAGCCCCCGGGGAGGGAACACAGATACGCAGTATTTT. This translates into CASSPRGGNTDTQYF.

V usage is TRBV5-5 and J usage is TRBJ1-3; D possibly corresponds to TRBD1 (6 bases). Germline lookup yields CDR1 SGHKS and CDR2 YYEKEE (reference sequence). This CDR3 region has 14 residues. The V end was cut by 0 bases, the J end by 2 bases, with 6 bases between. Here the CDR3 reads CASSLGTAGNTIYF. The DNA for the CDR3 is TGTGCCAGCAGCTTGGGGACAGCTGGAAACACCATATATTTT.

CDR3 DNA: TGTGCCAGCAGTTACGGGACAGGGCAAGAGACCCAGTACTTC. Translating it yields CASSYGTGQETQYF. The V gene is TRBV6-6, the J gene TRBJ2-5; 9 bases are shared with TRBD1. Losses at the gene ends were 2 bases for V and 2 bases for J; bases not matched to a gene: 0. CDR1 is MNHNY and CDR2 is SVGAGI in the germline V gene (reference sequence). The CDR3 sequence is 14 residues long.

This clone was picked up a small number of times. The J gene is TRBJ2-3, the V gene TRBV4-1; 8 bases agree with TRBD1. With 3 bases clipped from V and 6 bases from J, the junction kept 14 bases outside the gene matches. The CDR3 has 17 amino acids. Germline CDR1 MGHRA, CDR2 YSYEKL. The DNA of the CDR3 is TGCGCCAGCAGCCAGATCACAGGACAGGGTGGGTCGGATACGCAGTATTTT. Encoded protein: CASSQITGQGGSDTQYF.

This clone was seen more than once but under ten times. The V call is TRBV5-5, the J call TRBJ2-3; D gene uncertain. The CDR3 sequence is 16 residues long. Germline lookup yields CDR1 SGHKS and CDR2 YYEKEE (reference sequence). Between the trimmed V and J ends, which lost 0 bases and 0 bases, there was a span of 11 bases. CDR3 amino acids: CASSLALATSTDTQYF. CDR3 nucleotide sequence: TGTGCCAGCAGCTTGGCCCTTGCGACTAGCACAGATACGCAGTATTTT.

This chain uses TRBV4-1 with TRBJ2-2, with 7 bases identical to TRBD2. Germline V gene sequence: CDR1 MGHRA, CDR2 YSYEKL. Trimming at V came to 6 bases and at J to 5 bases, leaving 6 bases not matched to a gene. This CDR3 is 14 amino acids long. CDR3 protein: CASRPSGETGELFF. CDR3 nucleotides: TGCGCCAGCAGACCGAGCGGGGAAACCGGGGAGCTGTTTTTT.

The chain recombines TRBV7-2 with TRBJ2-1; TRBD2 aligns across 7 bases. Germline CDR1 is SGHTA and CDR2 is FQGNSA. Trimming removed 1 base from V and 7 bases from J; junction bases left unmatched: 7. The CDR3 runs to 15 residues. CDR3 sequence: CASSLGSGTKNEQFF. The CDR3, as DNA: TGTGCCAGCAGCTTAGGGAGCGGGACTAAAAATGAGCAGTTCTTC. The full variable domain, in which reference TRBV7-2 and TRBJ2-1 provide the parts outside the CDR3, is GAGVSQSPSNKVTEKGKDVELRCDPISGHTALYWYRQSLGQGLEFLIYFQGNSAPDKSGLPSDRFSAERTGGSVSTLTIQRTQQEDSAVYLCASSLGSGTKNEQFFGPGTRLTVL.

The chain uses TRBV27 and TRBJ2-7; 13 nucleotides line up with TRBD2. The CDR3 is 16 amino acids. Unmatched junction bases numbered 6, after V lost 4 bases and J lost 3 bases. CDR1 and CDR2 (germline): MNHEY, SMNVEV (reference sequence). The DNA of the CDR3 is TGTGCCAGCAGTTCAGGACTAGCGGGAGAGATCTACGAGCAGTACTTC. Amino acids: CASSSGLAGEIYEQYF.

The chain links TRBV4-3 to TRBJ1-2, with a possible D match to TRBD1 (6 bases). Trimming took 1 base from V and 2 from J, leaving 17 bases between them. CDR1 LGHNA and CDR2 YSLEER come from the germline V gene. CDR3 length: 17 amino acids. CDR3 region: CASSQVGARDINYGYTF. CDR3 DNA sequence: TGCGCCAGCAGCCAAGTGGGGGCCCGGGACATCAACTATGGCTACACCTTC.

Points on this clone: Other DNA sequences of this sample code for an identical CDR3. The chain employs TRBV5-5 and TRBJ2-3; 7 bases fit TRBD2. V gave up 4 bases and J gave up 0 bases; unmatched junction bases: 8. Germline assignment: CDR1 SGHKS and CDR2 YYEKEE (reference sequence). The CDR3 sequence is 16 residues long. CDR3 protein: CASSIQAGPSTDTQYF. As DNA, the CDR3 is TGTGCCAGCAGCATCCAAGCGGGACCCAGCACAGATACGCAGTATTTT.

The chain has TRBV5-6 and TRBJ1-5; TRBD1 matches at 7 bases. The ends lost 2 bases at V and 4 bases at J; junction bases unmatched: 3. The CDR3 length is 14 residues. Per germline, CDR1 SGHDT and CDR2 YYEEEE. The CDR3 region is CASSLGTVNQPQHF. The CDR3 bases are TGTGCCAGCAGCTTAGGGACAGTAAATCAGCCCCAGCATTTT.

The chain employs TRBV7-2 and TRBJ2-3; 8 bases fit TRBD1. CDR3 length: 16 amino acids. With V trimmed by 5 bases and J by 0 bases, 7 bases remained unmatched. The germline gives CDR1 SGHTA, CDR2 FQGNSA. The CDR3 loop is CASSARGQVSTDTQYF. The CDR3 coding sequence is TGTGCCAGCAGCGCCCGGGGACAGGTTAGCACAGATACGCAGTATTTT. Together with reference TRBV7-2 and TRBJ2-3, the CDR3 gives the full variable domain: GAGVSQSPSNKVTEKGKDVELRCDPISGHTALYWYRQSLGQGLEFLIYFQGNSAPDKSGLPSDRFSAERTGGSVSTLTIQRTQQEDSAVYLCASSARGQVSTDTQYFGPGTRLTVL.

This clone was observed a single time. The V and J genes are TRBV7-9 and TRBJ2-7; 10 bases align to TRBD2. This CDR3 has 15 residues. The ends lost 4 bases at V and 2 bases at J; junction bases unmatched: 5. Germline-derived CDR1 and CDR2 are SEHNR and FQNEAQ (reference sequence). The CDR3 DNA follows: TGTGCCAGCAGCTCCGGACTAGCGGAGACCTACGAGCAGTACTTC. Translating gives CASSSGLAETYEQYF.

This chain joins TRBV19 and TRBJ2-1; 8 nucleotides line up with TRBD1. CDR1 is LNHDA and CDR2 is SQIVND in the germline V gene (reference sequence). This CDR3 comprises 16 residues. V shed 0 bases, J shed 10 bases, and the junction held 11 bases outside the gene matches. CDR3 protein: CASSIDPGQVIEEQFF. The CDR3 DNA reads TGTGCCAGTAGTATAGACCCGGGACAGGTTATTGAGGAGCAGTTCTTC.